The 16 T cell receptor beta chains below come from one sample, sequenced in a study of vaccination effects on CD4 cells after COVID-19. Clones were read by immunoSEQ multiplex PCR, and TCRdb kept only the in-frame ones, dropping some. The sample holds some 70,000 clones; approximately 80% are singletons and the top ten take more than 1%. Antigen-specific CD4+ T cells expanded by the ViraFEST assay with viral peptide pools were then sequenced. Once cultured for nine to ten days, the cells underwent separation to obtain CD4+ T cells. Participants received two doses of either the BNT162b2 or mRNA-1273 vaccine. These receptors' targets are unknown. The sample consisted of CD4+ T cells from PBMCs cultured with HCoV-229E spike peptides, taken after COVID-19 vaccination. The receptors were sampled from a human donor who received a COVID-19 vaccine.

The J gene is TRBJ1-4, the V gene TRBV28; D is perhaps TRBD1 (6 bases). Trimming took 6 bases from V and 7 from J, leaving 15 bases between them. This CDR3 spans 14 amino acids. Germline values: CDR1 MDHEN, CDR2 SYDVKM. In DNA, the CDR3 is TGTGCCAGCAGATGGACAGAGACCAGTGAAAAACTGTTTTTT. Encoded protein: CASRWTETSEKLFF.

In this sample, this clone turned up once. This chain links TRBV28 with TRBJ1-2, with no clear D. This CDR3 spans 13 amino acids. V was shortened by 2 bases and J by 6 bases, with 10 bases between the two germline ends. Germline-derived CDR1 and CDR2 are MDHEN and SYDVKM. CDR3 in DNA: TGTGCCAGCAGTTTAACGGCAGGCAATGGCTACACCTTC. Amino acid sequence: CASSLTAGNGYTF.

The genes are TRBV24-1 and TRBJ2-5, with TRBD1 as a possible D gene (5 bases). The CDR3 has 15 residues. V lost 4 bases to trimming and J lost 1 base, with 12 bases between them. Germline values: CDR1 KGHDR, CDR2 SFDVKD. CDR3 in amino acids: CATSEMGPVQETQYF. CDR3 nucleotide sequence: TGTGCCACCAGTGAGATGGGGCCAGTCCAAGAGACCCAGTACTTC.

The gene calls are TRBV5-4 and TRBJ1-2, with D hard to call. Trimming shortened V by 0 bases and J by 2 bases, and 11 bases separated the two germline ends. The length of the CDR3 is 15 residues. Germline CDR1 is SGHNT and CDR2 is YYREEE (reference sequence). The CDR3 nucleotides are TGTGCCAGCAGCTTGGGTACAGACACGAACTATGGCTACACCTTC. Translating gives CASSLGTDTNYGYTF.

The chain links TRBV5-1 to TRBJ2-4, with D perhaps matching TRBD2 (6 bases). The germline V gene encodes CDR1 SGHRS and CDR2 YFSETQ. V lost 5 bases, J lost 5 bases, and 14 bases lay in between. The CDR3 loop spans 14 amino acids. CDR3 coding DNA: TGCGCCAGCAGTCCTACTAGCTCGGAAAACATTCAGTACTTC. Translating gives CASSPTSSENIQYF.

This chain uses TRBV29-1 with TRBJ2-2, with D perhaps matching TRBD2 (5 bases). This CDR3 region has 14 residues. Between the trimmed V and J ends, which lost 4 bases and 0 bases, there was a span of 9 bases. Germline V gene data show CDR1 as SQVTM and CDR2 as ANQGSEA. CDR3 nucleotide sequence: TGCAGCGTTGCGCGGACTTCGAACACCGGGGAGCTGTTTTTT. It specifies CSVARTSNTGELFF.

The chain joins TRBV28 to TRBJ2-1; maybe TRBD2 (5 bases). Trimming stripped 7 bases from V and 2 bases from J, with 15 bases between. The length of the CDR3 is 15 residues. Germline V gene data show CDR1 as MDHEN and CDR2 as SYDVKM. The CDR3 sequence is CASKSRVSPYNEQFF. The CDR3 nucleotides are TGTGCCAGCAAGTCGAGGGTAAGCCCCTACAATGAGCAGTTCTTC. The full variable domain, rest sourced from reference TRBV28 and TRBJ2-1, is DVKVTQSSRYLVKRTGEKVFLECVQDMDHENMFWYRQDPGLGLRLIYFSYDVKMKEKGDIPEGYSVSREKKERFSLILESASTNQTSMYLCASKSRVSPYNEQFFGPGTRLTVL.

The rearrangement uses TRBV21-1 and TRBJ2-3. TRBV21-1 is a documented pseudogene. The CDR3 has 13 amino acids. CDR3 region: CASRERSTDTQYF. CDR3 coding DNA: TGTGCCAGCAGAGAAAGGAGCACAGATACGCAGTATTTT.

The rearrangement uses TRBV27 and TRBJ2-5; perhaps TRBD2 as D (6 bases). Germline CDR1 reads MNHEY; CDR2 reads SMNVEV (reference sequence). The CDR3 extends over 15 amino acids. V lost 3 bases and J 4 bases, leaving 15 bases between the germline ends. CDR3 bases: TGTGCCAGCAGTTTGACTTGGGGGGAGCGAGAGACCCAGTACTTC. Translating gives CASSLTWGERETQYF.

The rearrangement uses TRBV19 and TRBJ2-1; D may be TRBD2 (5 bases). Germline lookup yields CDR1 LNHDA and CDR2 SQIVND (reference sequence). The CDR3 loop spans 13 amino acids. Trimming took off 10 bases at V and 8 bases at J, with 18 bases between the two ends. The CDR3 bases are TGTGCCACGCGTCGGGGTTTCATCGATGAGCAGTTCTTC. Translating it yields CATRRGFIDEQFF.

This clone occurred a few times. The V and J genes are TRBV7-2 and TRBJ1-4, with a weak D call TRBD1 (5 bases). Germline-derived CDR1 and CDR2 are SGHTA and FQGNSA. CDR3 length: 16 amino acids. Trimming removed 1 base at V and 0 bases at J, with 9 bases between. CDR3 region: CASSLGAGTTNEKLFF. For the CDR3, the DNA is TGTGCCAGCAGCTTAGGAGCAGGGACAACTAATGAAAAACTGTTTTTT.

The genes are TRBV3-1 (or the pseudogene TRBV3-2) and TRBJ1-2; no reliable D call. The CDR3 spans 14 residues. Germline CDR1 LGHDT, CDR2 YNNKEL (reference sequence). V shed 4 bases and J shed 6 bases, with 15 bases lying between them. CDR3 in amino acids: CASSRRSGSHGYTF. CDR3 sequence (DNA): TGTGCCAGCAGCCGACGATCCGGGAGTCATGGCTACACCTTC.

The chain carries TRBV2 and TRBJ1-6; TRBD1 aligns across 7 bases. The V segment lost 6 bases and the J segment 6 bases; nucleotides outside the gene matches: 8. The CDR3 loop spans 15 amino acids. In germline, CDR1 is SNHLY, CDR2 FYNNEI. The CDR3 sequence is CASRKTGSGNSPLHF. CDR3 DNA: TGTGCCAGCAGGAAGACAGGGTCCGGTAATTCACCCCTCCACTTT.

This chain joins TRBV7-2 and TRBJ2-5, with D uncertain. The V end was cut by 8 bases, the J end by 5 bases, with 21 bases between. The CDR3 totals 15 residues. The germline CDR1 and CDR2 sequences are SGHTA and FQGNSA. Here the CDR3 DNA reads TGTGCCAGCGCAACATTGACCGCCTCGGGTGAGACCCAGTACTTC. Amino acid sequence: CASATLTASGETQYF.

This clone was observed a handful of times. The chain couples TRBV19 to TRBJ1-5; possibly TRBD1 for D (6 bases). Trimming pared 5 bases from V and 5 bases from J, leaving 16 bases between. This CDR3 has 15 amino acids. Germline CDR1 is LNHDA and CDR2 is SQIVND (reference sequence). The CDR3 DNA follows: TGTGCCAGTAGTCTACGGGACAACATTTATCAGCCCCAGCATTTT. It translates to CASSLRDNIYQPQHF.

The rearrangement uses TRBV27 and TRBJ1-2, with TRBD1 identical over 8 bases. CDR3 length: 15 residues. Per the germline V gene, CDR1 is MNHEY and CDR2 is SMNVEV (reference sequence). J lost 8 bases, V lost 6 bases, and 14 bases had no gene match. The CDR3 region is CASSPGRGRMRGYTF. In nucleotides, the CDR3 is TGTGCCAGCAGCCCCGGCAGGGGGCGGATGAGGGGCTACACCTTC.